Given below is one TCR beta chain in context. Its cognate antigen is unknown. V was cut by 2 bases and J by 4 bases, with 18 bases left in between. This CDR3 contains 17 residues. The V gene's germline CDR1 is SGHTA and CDR2 FQGTGA. The data were obtained in a study of cytomegalovirus exposure and HLA in healthy donors. Study-level information: Drawn from HLA-typed donors, roughly 87 million unique TCRs were held in an early data release. Within the Caucasian-associated ancestry cluster were around four fifths of the approximately 390 genotyped donors.

Study-wide results and caveats: In presence/absence analyses, roughly uniform sequencing depth across donors was assumed.

Use of 60 Vbeta and 13 Jbeta primers characterized the PCR. The protocol was immunoSEQ multiplex PCR, while the TCRdb copy is restricted to in-frame clones and leaves out a portion. In the table there are 180,000 or so clones, about four fifths of which are singletons. The sequence was obtained from a female donor in good health and CMV-seronegative. Sequences were obtained from PBMCs. The chain carries TRBV7-3 and TRBJ2-1; D possibly corresponds to TRBD2 (6 bases). The CDR3 coding sequence is TGTGCCAGCAGCTTAGAATTTTGGGGGGACCAATACAATGAGCAGTTCTTC. Translating it yields CASSLEFWGDQYNEQFF. Combining the CDR3 with reference TRBV7-3 and TRBJ2-1 gives the whole variable domain GAGVSQTPSNKVTEKGKYVELRCDPISGHTALYWYRQSLGQGPEFLIYFQGTGAADDSGLPNDRFFAVRPEGSVSTLKIQRTERGDSAVYLCASSLEFWGDQYNEQFFGPGTRLTVL.